This T cell receptor (beta chain) was documented in a study of blood T cell repertoires in COVID-19. Study as a whole: Donors in the United States, Italy and Spain gave samples during acute or convalescent COVID-19.

Per germline, CDR1 SGHDN and CDR2 FVKESK. This CDR3 contains 15 residues. Between the trimmed V and J ends, which lost 1 base and 7 bases, there was a span of 13 bases. Sequencing was performed with immunoSEQ multiplex PCR; in TCRdb, only in-frame clones are kept and a portion is missing. The repertoire includes about 64,000 clones, more than 75% of them detected once, and around an eighth sits in the top ten. The sequence came from a human donor in a cohort sampled during active COVID-19. The sample comprised peripheral blood. The chain employs TRBV14 and TRBJ2-2; D is uncertain. CDR3 in amino acids: CASSQARSRIGELFF. Here the CDR3 DNA reads TGTGCCAGCAGCCAAGCGAGGTCTAGGATCGGGGAGCTGTTTTTT.